These 5 T cell receptor beta chains were all obtained from the same sample, sequenced in a study of PD-1 blockade in mismatch repair-deficient tumors. Sequencing was performed with immunoSEQ multiplex PCR; in TCRdb, only in-frame clones are kept and a portion is missing. This sample has approximately 50,000 clones, with about 80% found just once. The sequencing here drew on peripheral blood, taken 4 weeks after starting pembrolizumab. The receptor set was obtained from an adult with mismatch repair-deficient cancer.

CDR3 nucleotide sequence: TGTGCCAGCAGCCACCCAAGCGGGGACTCCTACGAGCAGTACTTC. It specifies CASSHPSGDSYEQYF. The chain carries TRBV5-4 and TRBJ2-7; 7 positions match TRBD2. The length of the CDR3 is 15 residues. The junction had 7 bases not matched to a gene; V was cut back by 4 bases and J by 0 bases. Germline loops: CDR1 SGHNT, CDR2 YYREEE (reference sequence).

The gene calls are TRBV5-1 and TRBJ2-7; D is undetermined. Trimming took 0 bases from V and 1 from J, leaving 2 bases between them. There are 12 residues in the CDR3. The germline gives CDR1 SGHRS, CDR2 YFSETQ. CDR3 region: CASSLESYEQYF. CDR3 coding DNA: TGCGCCAGCAGCTTGGAATCCTACGAGCAGTACTTC.

J is TRBJ2-1 and V is TRBV11-2, with no clear D. Germline assignment: CDR1 SGHAT and CDR2 FQNNGV. V was shortened by 4 bases and J by 5 bases, with 18 bases between the two germline ends. The CDR3 length is 16 residues. The DNA for the CDR3 is TGTGCCAGCAGCTCCCCCTCTGGGAATAAGGACAATGAGCAGTTCTTC. It specifies CASSSPSGNKDNEQFF.

The gene calls are TRBV7-2 and TRBJ2-7; D unresolved. The CDR3 runs 15 residues. V was clipped by 5 bases and J by 0 bases, with 14 bases between them. Looked up from germline, CDR1 is SGHTA and CDR2 is FQGNSA. DNA for the CDR3: TGTGCCAGCAGCCCAGTGAGTGGTAGCTCCTACGAGCAGTACTTC. Its translation is CASSPVSGSSYEQYF.

V usage is TRBV9 and J usage is TRBJ2-7; 12 bases map to TRBD2. The CDR3 is 16 residues long. CDR1 and CDR2 (germline): SGDLS, YYNGEE. Trimming cost V 4 bases and J 3 bases; bases outside gene matches: 8. The CDR3 region is CASSPGGLAGYYEQYF. CDR3 DNA: TGTGCCAGCAGCCCAGGGGGACTAGCGGGTTACTACGAGCAGTACTTC.